The entry below describes one TCR beta chain. This clonotype was seen a handful of times. No antigen is known for it. No much larger clone is present one base from it, and per-base qualities are unavailable. After removal of 8 bases from V and 7 bases from J, the junction retains 20 bases not matched to a gene. The CDR3 sequence holds 17 residues, the cysteine and phenylalanine included. The DNA shown is the 51-base CDR3, in frame from base 1. Sequences MDHEN (CDR1) and SYDVKM (CDR2) are obtained from the germline V gene. The data belong to a study of human T cells and chemical hapten exposure (dated by TCRdb to the early 2020s). The study in broad terms: The libraries were sequenced as a pool, and the TCR yield per sample differed mostly because of small variations in library volumes within the pool. The study tracked peripheral blood TCR repertoire changes in vivo during primary and secondary sensitization to the hapten diphenylcyclopropenone (DPC) in alopecia patients. Each blood RNA sample was used to sequence both TCR alpha and TCR beta chains. The paper's findings and limits, for the study overall: No change with DPC sensitization was found in the number of TCRs above 1 in 1000 frequency, and no evidence of global repertoire structure alterations was found. After repeated subsampling, the strength of the expansion versus patch-test correlation and the threshold at which it became significant changed.

Library creation used 5' RACE. The run used an Illumina MiSeq. During library preparation, unique molecular identifiers were attached to individual cDNA molecules so that TCRs could be counted in a quantitative, reproducible way. In the source study's methods: Samples had a median of approximately 96,000 TCRs, with a range from roughly 20,000 to 690,600. V, J and CDR3 annotation of the TCR reads was performed with the Decombinator software suite. To make PS versus PT1 abundance plots, every sample was subsampled to the same number of TCRs (28,000). TCRs were defined as expanded if absent before sensitization and observed at least eight times at the 2-week time point. TCRdb's own reprocessing of the public reads used fastp at Q25 and MiXCR and kept productive beta chains. Each record represents a unique CDR3 protein, reported with the most common genes and DNA among its rows. It is TCRdb's table, rather than the study itself, that gives the V and J calls and clone size. Here the sample has approximately 110,000 distinct CDR3 sequences; around a fifth occur a single time. Together, the top ten hold 2.5% to 3% of the sample.

Total RNA was extracted from unfractionated whole blood that had been collected in Tempus Blood RNA tubes. As TCR sequencing controls, roughly five healthy volunteers were used, with blood taken at day 0, 2 weeks and 6 weeks. The clonotype originates from a human donor in good health. The chain couples TRBV28 to TRBJ2-1, with 7 bases aligning to TRBD2. The CDR3 reads CASSTRRESRRRNEQFF. The DNA sequence is given as TGTGCCAGCTCCACGAGGCGGGAGTCCCGGCGCCGGAATGAGCAGTTCTTC.